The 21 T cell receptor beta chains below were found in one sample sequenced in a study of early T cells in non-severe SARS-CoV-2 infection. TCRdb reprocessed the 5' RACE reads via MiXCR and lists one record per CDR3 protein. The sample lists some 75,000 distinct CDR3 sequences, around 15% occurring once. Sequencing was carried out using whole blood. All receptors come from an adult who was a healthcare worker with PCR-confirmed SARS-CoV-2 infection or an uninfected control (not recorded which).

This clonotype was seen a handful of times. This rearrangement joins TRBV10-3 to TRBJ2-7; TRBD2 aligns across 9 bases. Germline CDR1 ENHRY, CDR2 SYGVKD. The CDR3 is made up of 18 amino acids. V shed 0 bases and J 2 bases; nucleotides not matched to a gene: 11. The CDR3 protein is CAISESVLERGDPYEQYF. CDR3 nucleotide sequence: TGTGCCATCAGTGAGTCCGTCTTGGAGCGGGGGGACCCCTACGAGCAGTACTTC.

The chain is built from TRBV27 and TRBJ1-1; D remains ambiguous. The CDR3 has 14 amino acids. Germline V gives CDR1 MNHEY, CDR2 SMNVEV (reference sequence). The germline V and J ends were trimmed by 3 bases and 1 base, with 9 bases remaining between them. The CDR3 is CASSFSGPNTEAFF. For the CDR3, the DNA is TGTGCCAGCAGTTTCTCCGGGCCGAACACTGAAGCTTTCTTT.

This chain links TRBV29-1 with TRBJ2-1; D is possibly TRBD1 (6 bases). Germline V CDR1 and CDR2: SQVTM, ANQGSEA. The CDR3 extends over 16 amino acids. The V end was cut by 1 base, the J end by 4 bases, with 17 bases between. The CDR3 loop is CSVEGGQGLSYNEQFF. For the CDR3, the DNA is TGCAGCGTTGAAGGAGGGCAGGGGTTGTCTTACAATGAGCAGTTCTTC.

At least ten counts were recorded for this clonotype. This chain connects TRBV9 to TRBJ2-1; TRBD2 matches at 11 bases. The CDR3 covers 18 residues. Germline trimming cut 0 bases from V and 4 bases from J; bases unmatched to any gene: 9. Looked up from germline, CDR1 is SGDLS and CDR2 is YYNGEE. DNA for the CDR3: TGTGCCAGCAGCGTAGAGCTAGCGGGGGGCCGGGTTTACAATGAGCAGTTCTTC. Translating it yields CASSVELAGGRVYNEQFF.

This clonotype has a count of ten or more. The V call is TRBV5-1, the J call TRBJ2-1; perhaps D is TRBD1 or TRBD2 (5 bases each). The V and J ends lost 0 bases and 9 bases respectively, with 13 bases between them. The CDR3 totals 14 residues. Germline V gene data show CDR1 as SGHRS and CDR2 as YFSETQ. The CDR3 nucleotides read TGCGCCAGCAGCTTGGAGTTGGGGGTTGGTGAGCAGTTCTTC. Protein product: CASSLELGVGEQFF.

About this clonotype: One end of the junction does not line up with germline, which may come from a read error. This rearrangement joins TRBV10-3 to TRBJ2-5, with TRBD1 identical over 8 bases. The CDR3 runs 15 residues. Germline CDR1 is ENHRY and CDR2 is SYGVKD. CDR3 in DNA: TGTGCCTTCAGTAGGGGACAGGACAGCCAAGAGACCCAGTACTTC. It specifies CAFSRGQDSQETQYF.

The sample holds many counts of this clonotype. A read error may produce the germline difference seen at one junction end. CDR3 DNA: TGTGCCAGCAGCCAAAGGTCTACCGGCCACTCCGCCTTC. It translates to CASSQRSTGHSAF. The V gene is TRBV3-1, the J gene TRBJ1-2; D is undetermined. Germline V gives CDR1 LGHDT, CDR2 YNNKEL (reference sequence). The CDR3 loop spans 13 amino acids.

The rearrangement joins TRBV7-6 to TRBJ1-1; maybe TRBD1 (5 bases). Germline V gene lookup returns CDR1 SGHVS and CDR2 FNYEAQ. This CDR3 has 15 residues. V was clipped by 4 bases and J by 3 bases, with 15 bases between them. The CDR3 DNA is TGTGCCAGCAGCTCCTACCGGGGCCCGGACACTGAAGCTTTCTTT. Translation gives CASSSYRGPDTEAFF.

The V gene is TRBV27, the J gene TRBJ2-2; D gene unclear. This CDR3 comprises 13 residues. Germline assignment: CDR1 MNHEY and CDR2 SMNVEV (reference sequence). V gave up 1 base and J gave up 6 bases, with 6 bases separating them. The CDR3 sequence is CASSLLRSGELFF. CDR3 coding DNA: TGTGCCAGCAGTTTATTGAGGTCCGGGGAGCTGTTTTTT.

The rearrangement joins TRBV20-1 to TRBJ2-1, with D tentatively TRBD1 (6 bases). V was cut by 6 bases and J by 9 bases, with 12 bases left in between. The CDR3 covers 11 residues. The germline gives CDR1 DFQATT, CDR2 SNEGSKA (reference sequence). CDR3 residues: CSAVTGIEQFF. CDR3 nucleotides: TGCAGTGCGGTGACAGGAATTGAGCAGTTCTTC.

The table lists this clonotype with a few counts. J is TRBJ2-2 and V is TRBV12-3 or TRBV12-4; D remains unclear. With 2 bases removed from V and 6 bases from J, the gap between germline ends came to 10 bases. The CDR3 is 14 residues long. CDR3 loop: CASSLKVAAGELFF. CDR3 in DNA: TGTGCCAGCAGTTTAAAGGTGGCGGCCGGGGAGCTGTTTTTT.

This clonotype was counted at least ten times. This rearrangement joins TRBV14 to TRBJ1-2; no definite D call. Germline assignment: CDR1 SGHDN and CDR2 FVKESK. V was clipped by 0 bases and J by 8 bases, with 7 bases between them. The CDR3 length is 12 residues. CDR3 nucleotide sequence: TGTGCCAGCAGCCAAGATTACACCGGCTACACCTTC. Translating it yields CASSQDYTGYTF.

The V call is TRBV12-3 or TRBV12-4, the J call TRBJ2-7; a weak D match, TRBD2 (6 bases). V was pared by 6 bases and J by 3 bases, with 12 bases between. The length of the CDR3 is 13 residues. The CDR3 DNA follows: TGTGCCAGCAGAGGCGGGGTCCGCTACGAGCAGTACTTC. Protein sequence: CASRGGVRYEQYF.

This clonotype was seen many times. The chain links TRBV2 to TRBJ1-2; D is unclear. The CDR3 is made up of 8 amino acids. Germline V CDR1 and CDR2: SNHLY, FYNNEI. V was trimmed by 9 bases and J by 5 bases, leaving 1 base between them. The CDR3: CASYGYTF. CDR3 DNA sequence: TGTGCCAGTTATGGCTACACCTTC.

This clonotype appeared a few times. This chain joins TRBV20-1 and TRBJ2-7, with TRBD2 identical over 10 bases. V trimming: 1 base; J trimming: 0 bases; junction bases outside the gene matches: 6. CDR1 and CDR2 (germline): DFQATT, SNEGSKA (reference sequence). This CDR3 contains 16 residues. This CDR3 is CSARGSGGAFSYEQYF. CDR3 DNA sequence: TGCAGTGCTAGAGGGAGCGGGGGGGCCTTCTCCTACGAGCAGTACTTC.

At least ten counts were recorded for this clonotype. Here the CDR3 DNA reads TGTGCCAGCAGCTTGTACGTGTCCCCCCAGCCCCAGCATTTT. Encoded protein: CASSLYVSPQPQHF. The V gene is TRBV5-8, the J gene TRBJ1-5; no clear D gene. Trimming removed 1 base from V and 7 bases from J, with 12 bases in between. This CDR3 region has 14 residues. Germline V gene sequence: CDR1 SGHTS, CDR2 YDEGEE.

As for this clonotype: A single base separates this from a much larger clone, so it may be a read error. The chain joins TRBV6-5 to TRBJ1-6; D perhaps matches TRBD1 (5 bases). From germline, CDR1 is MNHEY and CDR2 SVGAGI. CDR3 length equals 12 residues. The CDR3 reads CASSTRASPLRF. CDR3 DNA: TGTGCCAGCAGTACCAGGGCTTCACCCCTCCGCTTT.

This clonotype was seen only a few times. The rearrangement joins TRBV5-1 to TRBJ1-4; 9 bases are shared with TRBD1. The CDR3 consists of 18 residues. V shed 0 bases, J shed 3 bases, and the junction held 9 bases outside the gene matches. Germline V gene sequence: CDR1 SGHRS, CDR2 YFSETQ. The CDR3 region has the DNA TGCGCCAGCAGCTTGGGAACGGGACAGGGCTGGGCTAATGAAAAACTGTTTTTT. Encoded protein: CASSLGTGQGWANEKLFF.

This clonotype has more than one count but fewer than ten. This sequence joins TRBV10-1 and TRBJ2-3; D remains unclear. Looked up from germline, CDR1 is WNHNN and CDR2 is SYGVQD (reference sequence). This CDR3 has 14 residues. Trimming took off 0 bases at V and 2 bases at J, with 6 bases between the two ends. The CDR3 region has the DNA TGCGCCAGCAGTGAGTCTAGGGCCACAGATACGCAGTATTTT. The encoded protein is CASSESRATDTQYF.

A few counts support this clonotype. This CDR3 reads CASSPGRPQYF. CDR3 coding DNA: TGTGCCAGCAGTCCCGGACGACCCCAGTACTTC. The chain recombines TRBV6-2 or TRBV6-3 with TRBJ2-5; D is unresolved. Trimming removed 5 bases at V and 9 bases at J, with 10 bases between. The germline V gene has CDR1 MNHEY and CDR2 SVGEGT. CDR3 length: 11 amino acids.

The DNA of the CDR3 is TGTGCCAGCAGTGGCCGGGACAGAAGGTCACCCCTCCACTTT. Translation: CASSGRDRRSPLHF. This rearrangement joins TRBV2 to TRBJ1-6; 7 nucleotides align to TRBD1. The CDR3 loop spans 14 amino acids. V lost 4 bases and J lost 10; bases outside the gene matches: 7. Per germline, CDR1 SNHLY and CDR2 FYNNEI.